Presented here are 16 T cell receptor beta chains from one specimen sequenced in a study of blood T cell repertoires in COVID-19. This table comes from immunoSEQ multiplex PCR, and its TCRdb copy is limited to in-frame clones, with some not included. The sample lists about 180,000 clones, nearly 80% occurring once. Sequenced input: PBMCs or T cells enriched from blood (not recorded which). The receptors were sampled from a man aged 60 to 75 who had been exposed to COVID-19.

The chain employs TRBV19 and TRBJ2-7; 9 positions match TRBD1. Germline V CDR1 and CDR2: LNHDA, SQIVND (reference sequence). J gave up 4 bases and V 4 bases, and 8 bases lay outside the gene matches. The CDR3 consists of 15 residues. As DNA, the CDR3 is TGTGCCAGTAGTACAGGACAGGGGTCTTTATACGAGCAGTACTTC. This gives the protein CASSTGQGSLYEQYF.

The gene calls are TRBV28 and TRBJ2-7; 11 bases map to TRBD2. The length of the CDR3 is 13 residues. With V trimmed by 9 bases and J by 3 bases, 4 bases remained unmatched. In germline, CDR1 is MDHEN, CDR2 SYDVKM. DNA for the CDR3: TGTGCCAGACAGGGGACTAGCGGCTACGAGCAGTACTTC. The encoded protein is CARQGTSGYEQYF.

CDR3 loop: CASRSGTGNGYTF. For the CDR3, the DNA is TGTGCCAGCAGATCCGGGACAGGGAACGGCTACACCTTC. V and J are TRBV6-1 and TRBJ1-2; 9 bases line up with TRBD1. The ends lost 6 bases at V and 8 bases at J; junction bases unmatched: 7. Germline CDR1 and CDR2: MNHNS and SASEGT. The CDR3 is 13 amino acids.

V usage is TRBV11-2 and J usage is TRBJ2-2, with 7 bases that match TRBD1. The CDR3 spans 12 residues. Per the germline V gene, CDR1 is SGHAT and CDR2 is FQNNGV. J lost 7 bases, V lost 6 bases, and 2 bases had no gene match. CDR3 coding DNA: TGTGCCAGCAGTTCAGGGGGCGGGGAGCTGTTTTTT. This sequence encodes CASSSGGGELFF. The variable domain in full, completed from reference TRBV11-2 and TRBJ2-2, reads EAGVAQSPRYKIIEKRQSVAFWCNPISGHATLYWYQQILGQGPKLLIQFQNNGVVDDSQLPKDRFSAERLKGVDSTLKIQPAKLEDSAVYLCASSSGGGELFFGEGSRLTVL.

The chain couples TRBV15 to TRBJ2-1; perhaps TRBD1 as D (6 bases). V was trimmed by 0 bases and J by 5 bases, leaving 14 bases between them. This CDR3 spans 16 amino acids. The germline V gene encodes CDR1 LNHNV and CDR2 YYDKDF (reference sequence). CDR3 in DNA: TGTGCCACCAGCAGAGACTTACAGGGCGCCAACAATGAGCAGTTCTTC. This sequence encodes CATSRDLQGANNEQFF.

The rearrangement uses TRBV3-1 (or the pseudogene TRBV3-2) and TRBJ2-1, with 8 bases identical to TRBD1. The CDR3 is 13 amino acids. Germline V gene data show CDR1 as LGHDT and CDR2 as YNNKEL (reference sequence). V shed 5 bases and J 12 bases; nucleotides not matched to a gene: 9. The CDR3 nucleotides are TGTGCCAGCAGCGCACCGGGACAGGTGGTGCAGTTCTTC. The encoded protein is CASSAPGQVVQFF.

This clone was detected a few times. The chain carries TRBV6-6 and TRBJ1-2, with 8 bases lining up with TRBD1. Germline V gene lookup returns CDR1 MNHNY and CDR2 SVGAGI (reference sequence). The trim removed 0 bases at V and 6 bases at J, leaving 9 bases unmatched. This CDR3 has 16 amino acids. The DNA of the CDR3 is TGTGCCAGCAGTTACTCGGCCACTCCAGGGGGCGATGGCTACACCTTC. Translating it yields CASSYSATPGGDGYTF.

This rearrangement joins TRBV6-2 or TRBV6-3 to TRBJ1-5, with 7 bases lining up with TRBD1. The CDR3 loop spans 17 amino acids. After removal of 0 bases from V and 2 bases from J, the junction contained 7 bases not matched to a gene. Germline V gene sequence: CDR1 MNHEY, CDR2 SVGEGT. The CDR3 loop is CASSYSVQTGGNQPQHF. The CDR3 DNA follows: TGTGCCAGCAGTTACTCTGTTCAAACAGGGGGCAATCAGCCCCAGCATTTT.

The chain has TRBV19 and TRBJ2-1; 9 bases match TRBD1. V shed 7 bases, J shed 4 bases, and the junction held 8 bases outside the gene matches. Per the germline V gene, CDR1 is LNHDA and CDR2 is SQIVND (reference sequence). The CDR3 is made up of 15 amino acids. DNA of the CDR3: TGTGCCAGTACCGTGGACAGGGGAGTTTACAATGAGCAGTTCTTC. Translating it yields CASTVDRGVYNEQFF. The whole variable domain, filled in from reference TRBV19 and TRBJ2-1, reads DGGITQSPKYLFRKEGQNVTLSCEQNLNHDAMYWYRQDPGQGLRLIYYSQIVNDFQKGDIAEGYSVSREKKESFPLTVTSAQKNPTAFYLCASTVDRGVYNEQFFGPGTRLTVL.

This clone was recorded a few times. J is TRBJ2-7 and V is TRBV9; weak D call: TRBD1 (5 bases). Germline lookup yields CDR1 SGDLS and CDR2 YYNGEE. V lost 2 bases to trimming and J lost 5 bases, with 14 bases between them. The CDR3 runs 14 residues. CDR3 protein: CASSVGPEADEQYF. For the CDR3, the DNA is TGTGCCAGCAGCGTGGGGCCCGAGGCGGACGAGCAGTACTTC.

The rearrangement uses TRBV29-1 and TRBJ2-1, with 9 positions matching TRBD2. The length of the CDR3 is 15 residues. The V and J ends lost 2 bases and 4 bases, in that order; junction bases with no gene match: 6. The germline V gene encodes CDR1 SQVTM and CDR2 ANQGSEA. This CDR3 reads CSVELAGEDYNEQFF. CDR3 in DNA: TGCAGCGTTGAATTAGCGGGAGAAGATTACAATGAGCAGTTCTTC.

V and J are TRBV6-4 and TRBJ2-1; no clear D gene. This CDR3 is built from 14 residues. The germline CDR1 and CDR2 sequences are MRHNA and SNTAGT. With 3 bases removed from V and 6 bases from J, the gap between germline ends came to 12 bases. In nucleotides, the CDR3 is TGTGCCAGCAGTGAATCGGCTAGTCGCAATGAGCAGTTCTTC. Translated, it gives CASSESASRNEQFF.

About this clone: Different DNA sequences within this sample yield the same CDR3. The chain joins TRBV19 to TRBJ1-1; no reliable D call. From germline, CDR1 is LNHDA and CDR2 SQIVND (reference sequence). The CDR3 runs to 13 residues. Trimming shortened V by 5 bases and J by 0 bases, and 7 bases separated the two germline ends. The CDR3 here is CASSATVNTEAFF. CDR3 nucleotides: TGTGCCAGTAGTGCAACAGTGAACACTGAAGCTTTCTTT.

This chain joins TRBV27 and TRBJ1-5; unclear D gene. This CDR3 contains 19 residues. V lost 1 base to trimming and J lost 1 base, with 20 bases between them. CDR1 is MNHEY and CDR2 is SMNVEV in the germline V gene (reference sequence). Here the CDR3 DNA reads TGTGCCAGCAGTTTATGGTTTAGTCTGGGCGCCGAAAGCAATCAGCCCCAGCATTTT. It yields the protein CASSLWFSLGAESNQPQHF.

The sample holds a few counts of this clone. The V gene is TRBV28, the J gene TRBJ2-7; TRBD2 agrees at 7 bases. CDR3 length: 13 residues. Germline CDR1 MDHEN, CDR2 SYDVKM. The ends lost 5 bases at V and 9 bases at J; junction bases unmatched: 10. The CDR3 reads CASSPLVTGGQYF. In nucleotides, the CDR3 is TGTGCCAGCAGTCCCCTGGTAACGGGGGGGCAGTACTTC.

The CDR3 is CASSSRGYEQYF. As DNA, the CDR3 is TGTGCCAGCAGCTCCCGGGGCTACGAGCAGTACTTC. This chain joins TRBV5-6 and TRBJ2-7; TRBD2 might be the D (5 bases). Trimming removed 3 bases at V and 3 bases at J, with 7 bases between. The germline V gene encodes CDR1 SGHDT and CDR2 YYEEEE. The CDR3 is made up of 12 amino acids.